The T cell receptor (beta chain) under discussion was sequenced for a study of blood T cell repertoires in COVID-19. Study information: Acute and convalescent COVID-19 samples came from the United States, Italy and Spain.

Profiled with immunoSEQ multiplex PCR; TCRdb holds only in-frame clones, not every one. This table has 210,000 or so clones, about 84% appearing once. Across fewer than 25 US areas, participants ranged in age from roughly 18 to 95 years. Assignments of participants to cohorts depended upon their own reported clinical history. CDR1 is SGDLS and CDR2 is YYNGEE in the germline V gene. This CDR3 region has 15 residues. Trimming cost V 3 bases and J 2 bases, with 9 bases left between them. V usage is TRBV9 and J usage is TRBJ2-6; D is perhaps TRBD2 (6 bases). The specimen sequenced was PBMCs or T cells enriched from blood (not recorded which). The source of this sequence is a man aged 25 to 45 with acute COVID-19. The CDR3 here is CASSEEGAGANVLTF. CDR3 nucleotides: TGTGCCAGCAGCGAGGAGGGTGCTGGGGCCAACGTCCTGACTTTC.